Listed below are T cell receptor beta chains from one sample, sequenced in a study of cytomegalovirus exposure and HLA in healthy donors. The table came from immunoSEQ multiplex PCR; TCRdb's copy has only in-frame clones and leaves some out. The sample has fewer than 250,000 clones; 86% are singletons. The sequencing sample was made of PBMCs. All receptors derive from a woman aged 18 to 35 in good health and CMV-seronegative. Both conserved end residues are part of each CDR3. The D gene is left open where the match is weak. Where a row states a size, it is once, few, many or the class of an expanded clone; other rows omit it.

CDR3 DNA: TGTGCCAGCAGCACTGGTAGCGGGGGGGGAATCAAGGAGCAGTTCTTC; CDR3 protein: CASSTGSGGGIKEQFF; V gene: TRBV2; clone size: NA; D gene: TRBD2; J gene: TRBJ2-1
CDR3 DNA: TGTGCCAGCAGCGAGAGACAGTCATACTCTGGAAACACCATATATTTT; CDR3 protein: CASSERQSYSGNTIYF; V gene: TRBV9; clone size: few; D gene: NA; J gene: TRBJ1-3
CDR3 DNA: TGTGCCAGCAGTCTTGATTGGACAGGGGGCCGCGGCTACACCTTC; CDR3 protein: CASSLDWTGGRGYTF; V gene: TRBV6-6; clone size: NA; D gene: TRBD1; J gene: TRBJ1-2
CDR3 DNA: TGCAGCGTATACGAGCGGGGGGGCCGGGAGACCCAGTACTTC; CDR3 protein: CSVYERGGRETQYF; V gene: TRBV29-1; clone size: NA; D gene: TRBD2; J gene: TRBJ2-5
CDR3 DNA: TGTGCCAGCAGCTTAAAGCCGGGGGAAGGCACTGAAGCTTTCTTT; CDR3 protein: CASSLKPGEGTEAFF; V gene: TRBV7-9; clone size: NA; D gene: NA; J gene: TRBJ1-1
CDR3 DNA: TGTGCCAGCAGTTTATCTTTGATTCCGGGGGCCGGGGAGCTGTTTTTT; CDR3 protein: CASSLSLIPGAGELFF; V gene: TRBV27; clone size: NA; D gene: NA; J gene: TRBJ2-2
CDR3 DNA: TGTGCCAGCTTCTCCGGGACAGGGGCCTACGAGCAGTACTTC; CDR3 protein: CASFSGTGAYEQYF; V gene: TRBV28; clone size: NA; D gene: TRBD1; J gene: TRBJ2-7
CDR3 DNA: TGTGCCAGCAGTTTCTCGACAGGGGCGAACACTGAAGCTTTCTTT; CDR3 protein: CASSFSTGANTEAFF; V gene: TRBV27; clone size: NA; D gene: TRBD1; J gene: TRBJ1-1
CDR3 DNA: TGCGCCAGCAAGAACCGGGACATCAACGCAAATTCACCCCTCCACTTT; CDR3 protein: CASKNRDINANSPLHF; V gene: TRBV5-1; clone size: NA; D gene: NA; J gene: TRBJ1-6
CDR3 DNA: TGTGCCAGCAGTTTGAACAGGAATTCCTACAATGAGCAGTTCTTC; CDR3 protein: CASSLNRNSYNEQFF; V gene: TRBV28; clone size: NA; D gene: NA; J gene: TRBJ2-1
CDR3 DNA: TGTGCCAGCAGCCCAGCCGGCAGGGAGAACACTGAAGCTTTCTTT; CDR3 protein: CASSPAGRENTEAFF; V gene: TRBV9; clone size: NA; D gene: NA; J gene: TRBJ1-1
CDR3 DNA: TGTGCCAGCAGGGGGACTAGCGGGAGCACAGATACGCAGTATTTT; CDR3 protein: CASRGTSGSTDTQYF; V gene: TRBV2; clone size: many; D gene: TRBD2; J gene: TRBJ2-3
CDR3 DNA: TGTGCCAGCAAGAACACCGACACCGGGGAGCTGTTTTTT; CDR3 protein: CASKNTDTGELFF; V gene: TRBV6-1; clone size: NA; D gene: NA; J gene: TRBJ2-2
CDR3 DNA: TGTGCCAGCAGCTTGGACTTCGGGGAGCAGTACTTC; CDR3 protein: CASSLDFGEQYF; V gene: TRBV11-2; clone size: NA; D gene: NA; J gene: TRBJ2-7
CDR3 DNA: TGTGCCAGCAGCTTGGGCTCCTATTTCAACACTGAAGCTTTCTTT; CDR3 protein: CASSLGSYFNTEAFF; V gene: TRBV5-4; clone size: NA; D gene: NA; J gene: TRBJ1-1
CDR3 DNA: TGTGCCAGCAGTGAGTGTAGAGGACTAGCGATGACCTGTGAGCAGTTCTTC; CDR3 protein: CASSECRGLAMTCEQFF; V gene: TRBV6-1; clone size: NA; D gene: TRBD2; J gene: TRBJ2-1
CDR3 DNA: TGTGCCAGCAGCGAACAGGGAAACACCATATATTTT; CDR3 protein: CASSEQGNTIYF; V gene: TRBV2; clone size: NA; D gene: NA; J gene: TRBJ1-3
CDR3 DNA: TGTGCCAGCAGCTTAGAGCAGGGTAGAGGCTACACCTTC; CDR3 protein: CASSLEQGRGYTF; V gene: TRBV7-6; clone size: NA; D gene: NA; J gene: TRBJ1-2
CDR3 DNA: TGTGCCTGGAGTGTTCGGGTTGAAGCTTTCTTT; CDR3 protein: CAWSVRVEAFF; V gene: TRBV30; clone size: few; D gene: NA; J gene: TRBJ1-1
CDR3 DNA: TGTGCCAGCAGCGTGACTAGTTCCTACCCAGAGACCCAGTACTTC; CDR3 protein: CASSVTSSYPETQYF; V gene: TRBV6-5; clone size: NA; D gene: NA; J gene: TRBJ2-5
CDR3 DNA: TGCGCCAGCAGCCAATGGGACAGGGGCATTGAAGCTTTCTTT; CDR3 protein: CASSQWDRGIEAFF; V gene: TRBV4-1; clone size: NA; D gene: TRBD1; J gene: TRBJ1-1
CDR3 DNA: TGTGCCAGCAGCCCCGGGATAGTTTTCGGGGTCCCCTATGGCTACACCTTC; CDR3 protein: CASSPGIVFGVPYGYTF; V gene: TRBV7-8; clone size: few; D gene: NA; J gene: TRBJ1-2
CDR3 DNA: TGTGCCAGCAGTGAGGGACAGGGGTGGTATGGCTACACCTTC; CDR3 protein: CASSEGQGWYGYTF; V gene: TRBV2; clone size: NA; D gene: TRBD1; J gene: TRBJ1-2
CDR3 DNA: TGTGCCAGCAGCCCCGGGACAGGGGGCTACGAGCAGTACTTC; CDR3 protein: CASSPGTGGYEQYF; V gene: TRBV4-2; clone size: NA; D gene: TRBD1; J gene: TRBJ2-7
CDR3 DNA: TGTGCCAGCAGCGTAGAGTCAGGGCTATCCTACGAGCAGTACTTC; CDR3 protein: CASSVESGLSYEQYF; V gene: TRBV9; clone size: NA; D gene: NA; J gene: TRBJ2-7
CDR3 DNA: TGTGCCAGTAGTCCCACTAGAAGCACGCTCGCTGAGACCCAGTACTTC; CDR3 protein: CASSPTRSTLAETQYF; V gene: TRBV19; clone size: once; D gene: NA; J gene: TRBJ2-5
CDR3 DNA: TGTGCCAGCAGCAGGGGGGGAGGATACAATGAGCAGTTCTTC; CDR3 protein: CASSRGGGYNEQFF; V gene: TRBV7-2; clone size: NA; D gene: NA; J gene: TRBJ2-1
CDR3 DNA: TGTGCCTGGAGTGTAAAGGGGGCGAACACTGAAGCTTTCTTT; CDR3 protein: CAWSVKGANTEAFF; V gene: TRBV30; clone size: NA; D gene: TRBD1; J gene: TRBJ1-1
CDR3 DNA: TGTGCCAGCAGCTCCTACGCCAGGGTGAACACTGAAGCTTTCTTT; CDR3 protein: CASSSYARVNTEAFF; V gene: TRBV13; clone size: NA; D gene: NA; J gene: TRBJ1-1
CDR3 DNA: TGCAGCGTTGAAGGTTGGGACAAGTTCTCCACTGAAGCTTTCTTT; CDR3 protein: CSVEGWDKFSTEAFF; V gene: TRBV29-1; clone size: NA; D gene: NA; J gene: TRBJ1-1
CDR3 DNA: TGTGCCAGCAGCTTAGGCGGAGCCTACTACGAGCAGTACTTC; CDR3 protein: CASSLGGAYYEQYF; V gene: TRBV7-9; clone size: NA; D gene: NA; J gene: TRBJ2-7
CDR3 DNA: TGTGCCAGTAGCCGACAGGGTGGGGGCAATCAGCCCCAGCATTTT; CDR3 protein: CASSRQGGGNQPQHF; V gene: TRBV19; clone size: once; D gene: TRBD1; J gene: TRBJ1-5
CDR3 DNA: TGTGCCAGCCGCACAGGAGTCAGCACAGATACGCAGTATTTT; CDR3 protein: CASRTGVSTDTQYF; V gene: TRBV27; clone size: NA; D gene: NA; J gene: TRBJ2-3
CDR3 DNA: TGTGCCAGCAGCTTAGCGGGGGGCGACACCGGGGAGCTGTTTTTT; CDR3 protein: CASSLAGGDTGELFF; V gene: TRBV11-2; clone size: NA; D gene: NA; J gene: TRBJ2-2
CDR3 DNA: TGTGCCAGCAGTTACTCGAGACAGGGAATAGGCACTGAAGCTTTCTTT; CDR3 protein: CASSYSRQGIGTEAFF; V gene: TRBV6-5; clone size: NA; D gene: TRBD1; J gene: TRBJ1-1
CDR3 DNA: TGTGCCAGCAGCGCCCGACAGGGTTACAATGAGCAGTTCTTC; CDR3 protein: CASSARQGYNEQFF; V gene: TRBV9; clone size: NA; D gene: TRBD1; J gene: TRBJ2-1
CDR3 DNA: TGCGCCAGCAATCTGGCCGGGGGCACTGAAGCTTTCTTT; CDR3 protein: CASNLAGGTEAFF; V gene: TRBV5-1; clone size: NA; D gene: NA; J gene: TRBJ1-1
CDR3 DNA: TGTGCCAGCAGTTTAAATGACAGGGATAGAGAAAAACTGTTTTTT; CDR3 protein: CASSLNDRDREKLFF; V gene: TRBV28; clone size: once; D gene: TRBD1; J gene: TRBJ1-4
CDR3 DNA: TGCGCCAGCAGCTTGGTCGTCGCACAGCCCTCTTACGAGCAGTACTTC; CDR3 protein: CASSLVVAQPSYEQYF; V gene: TRBV5-1; clone size: NA; D gene: NA; J gene: TRBJ2-7